This TCR beta chain was retrieved from a study of patients and donors after allogeneic stem cell transplantation. TCRdb re-analysed the RT-PCR reads in MiXCR, keeping a single row per CDR3 protein. The data hold about a million distinct CDR3 sequences, with over 15% observed a single time. The germline V and J ends were trimmed by 1 base and 4 bases, with 11 bases remaining between them. The CDR3 contains 14 residues. Germline assignment: CDR1 SGHRS and CDR2 YFSETQ. This TCR derives from a human donor who was either an allogeneic HSCT recipient or a stem cell or donor lymphocyte infusion donor (not recorded which). It is not recorded whose cells these are; they may come from a transplant donor. Sequenced sample: blood, either unsorted or a sorted T cell fraction (not recorded which). The J gene is TRBJ1-1, the V gene TRBV5-1; D gene ambiguous. In nucleotides, the CDR3 is TGCGCCAGCAGCTTGACGGGGTTATCCACTGAAGCTTTCTTT. Encoded protein: CASSLTGLSTEAFF.